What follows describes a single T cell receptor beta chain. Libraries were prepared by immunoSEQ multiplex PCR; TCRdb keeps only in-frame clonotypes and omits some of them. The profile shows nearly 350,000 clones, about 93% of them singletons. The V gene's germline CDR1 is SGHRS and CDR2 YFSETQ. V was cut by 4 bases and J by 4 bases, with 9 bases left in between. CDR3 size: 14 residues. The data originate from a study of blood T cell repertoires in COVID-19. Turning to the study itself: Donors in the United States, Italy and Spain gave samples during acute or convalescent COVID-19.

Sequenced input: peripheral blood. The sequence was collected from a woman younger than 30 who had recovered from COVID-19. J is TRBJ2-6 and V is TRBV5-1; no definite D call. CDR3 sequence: CASSVNSGANVLTF. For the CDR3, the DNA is TGCGCCAGCAGCGTGAACTCGGGGGCCAACGTCCTGACTTTC.